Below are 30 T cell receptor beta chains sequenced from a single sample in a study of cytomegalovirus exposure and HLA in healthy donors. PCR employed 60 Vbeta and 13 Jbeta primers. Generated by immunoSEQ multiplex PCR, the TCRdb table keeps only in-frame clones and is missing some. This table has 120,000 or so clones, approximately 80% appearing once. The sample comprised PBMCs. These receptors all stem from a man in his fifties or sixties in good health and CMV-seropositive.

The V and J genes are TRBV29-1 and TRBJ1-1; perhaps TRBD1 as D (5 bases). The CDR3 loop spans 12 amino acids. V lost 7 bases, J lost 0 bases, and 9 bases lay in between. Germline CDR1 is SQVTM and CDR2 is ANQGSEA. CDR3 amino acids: CSAGAVNTEAFF. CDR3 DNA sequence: TGCAGCGCTGGGGCAGTGAACACTGAAGCTTTCTTT.

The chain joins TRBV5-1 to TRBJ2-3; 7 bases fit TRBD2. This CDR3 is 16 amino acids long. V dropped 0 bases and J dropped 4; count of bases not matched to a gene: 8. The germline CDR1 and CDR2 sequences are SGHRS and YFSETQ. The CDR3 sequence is CASSLGTRASPDTQYF. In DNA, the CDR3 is TGCGCCAGCAGCTTGGGGACTAGAGCCTCCCCAGATACGCAGTATTTT.

As DNA, the CDR3 is TGTGCCAGCAGCTTGGGGACAGCCAGTTATGGCTACACCTTC. This gives the protein CASSLGTASYGYTF. This chain links TRBV7-2 with TRBJ1-2; 7 bases are a match to TRBD1. After removal of 3 bases from V and 5 bases from J, the junction contained 6 bases not matched to a gene. The CDR3 has 14 residues. Germline V CDR1 and CDR2: SGHTA, FQGNSA.

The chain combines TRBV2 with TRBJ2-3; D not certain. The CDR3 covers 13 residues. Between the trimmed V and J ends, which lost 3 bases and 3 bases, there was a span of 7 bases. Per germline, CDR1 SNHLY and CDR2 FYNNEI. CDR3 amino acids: CASSDLSTDTQYF. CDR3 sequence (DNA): TGTGCCAGCAGTGACCTCTCGACAGATACGCAGTATTTT.

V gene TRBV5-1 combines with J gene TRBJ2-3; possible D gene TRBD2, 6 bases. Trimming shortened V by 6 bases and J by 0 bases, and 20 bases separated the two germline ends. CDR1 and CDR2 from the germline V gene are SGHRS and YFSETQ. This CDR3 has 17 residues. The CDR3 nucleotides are TGCGCCAGCAAGGACGGGAGACCGGGGTATAGCACAGATACGCAGTATTTT. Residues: CASKDGRPGYSTDTQYF.

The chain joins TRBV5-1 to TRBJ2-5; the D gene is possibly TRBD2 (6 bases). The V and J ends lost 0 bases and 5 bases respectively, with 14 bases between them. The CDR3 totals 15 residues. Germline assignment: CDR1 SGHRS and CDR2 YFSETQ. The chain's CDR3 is CASSLAGIAVETQYF. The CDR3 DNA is TGCGCCAGCAGCTTGGCCGGGATAGCGGTCGAGACCCAGTACTTC.

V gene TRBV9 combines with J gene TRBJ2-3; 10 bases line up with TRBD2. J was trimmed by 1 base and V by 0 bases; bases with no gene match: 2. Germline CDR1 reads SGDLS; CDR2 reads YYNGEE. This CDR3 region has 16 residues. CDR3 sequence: CASSVVAGGRTDTQYF. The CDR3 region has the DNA TGTGCCAGCAGCGTAGTAGCGGGAGGCCGCACAGATACGCAGTATTTT.

The CDR3 protein is CASSQAGTVNSPLHF. The CDR3 region has the DNA TGTGCCAGCAGCCAAGCCGGGACAGTAAATTCACCCCTCCACTTT. The genes are TRBV4-2 and TRBJ1-6, with 7 bases fitting TRBD1. With 1 base clipped from V and 7 bases from J, the junction kept 4 bases outside the gene matches. From germline, CDR1 is LGHNA and CDR2 YNFKEQ. The CDR3 runs to 15 residues.

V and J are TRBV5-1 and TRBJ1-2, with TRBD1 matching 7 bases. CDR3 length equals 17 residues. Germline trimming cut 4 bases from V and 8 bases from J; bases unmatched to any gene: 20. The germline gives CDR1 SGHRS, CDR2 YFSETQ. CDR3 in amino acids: CASSLDNRGGMGSGYTF. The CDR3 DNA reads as TGCGCCAGCAGCCTAGATAACAGAGGGGGCATGGGATCCGGCTACACCTTC. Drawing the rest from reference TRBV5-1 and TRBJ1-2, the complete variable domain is KAGVTQTPRYLIKTRGQQVTLSCSPISGHRSVSWYQQTPGQGLQFLFEYFSETQRNKGNFPGRFSGRQFSNSRSEMNVSTLELGDSALYLCASSLDNRGGMGSGYTFGSGTRLTVV.

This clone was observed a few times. This chain's CDR3 is CASSEPRGGGTTEAFF. The CDR3 nucleotides are TGTGCCAGCAGTGAGCCTCGGGGAGGGGGAACCACTGAAGCTTTCTTT. This chain connects TRBV6-1 to TRBJ1-1; a possible D gene is TRBD1 (6 bases). Germline CDR1 MNHNS, CDR2 SASEGT. V lost 3 bases, J lost 4 bases, and 18 bases lay in between. The CDR3 consists of 16 residues.

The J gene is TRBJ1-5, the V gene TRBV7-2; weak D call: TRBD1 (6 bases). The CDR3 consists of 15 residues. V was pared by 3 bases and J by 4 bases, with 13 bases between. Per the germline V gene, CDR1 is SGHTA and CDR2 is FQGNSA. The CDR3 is CASSFLGQPNQPQHF. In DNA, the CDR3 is TGTGCCAGCAGCTTCCTTGGACAGCCGAATCAGCCCCAGCATTTT.

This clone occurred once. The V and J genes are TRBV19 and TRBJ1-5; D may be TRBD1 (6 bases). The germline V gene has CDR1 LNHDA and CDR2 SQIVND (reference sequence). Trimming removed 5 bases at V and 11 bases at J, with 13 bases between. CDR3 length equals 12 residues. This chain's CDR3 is CASSSGGAAQHF. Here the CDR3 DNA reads TGTGCCAGTAGTTCGGGGGGGGCCGCCCAGCATTTT.

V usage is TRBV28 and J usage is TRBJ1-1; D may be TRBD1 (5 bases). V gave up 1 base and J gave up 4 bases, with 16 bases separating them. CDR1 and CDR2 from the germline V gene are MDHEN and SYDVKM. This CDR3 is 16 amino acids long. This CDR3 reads CASSLFNQGSTTEAFF. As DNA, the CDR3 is TGTGCCAGCAGTTTATTTAACCAGGGTTCGACCACTGAAGCTTTCTTT.

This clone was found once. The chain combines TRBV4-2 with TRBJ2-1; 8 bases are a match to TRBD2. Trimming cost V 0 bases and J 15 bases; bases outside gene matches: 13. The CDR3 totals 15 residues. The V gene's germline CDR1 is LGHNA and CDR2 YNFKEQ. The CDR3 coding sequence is TGTGCCAGCAGCCAAGATGAAAGCGGGAGAAACGAGAGGTTCTTC. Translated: CASSQDESGRNERFF.

For the CDR3, the DNA is TGTGCCAGCAGCTCCGCGCTGAACACTGAAGCTTTCTTT. Translation: CASSSALNTEAFF. This chain connects TRBV5-4 to TRBJ1-1; D is undetermined. Between the trimmed V and J ends, which lost 3 bases and 0 bases, there was a span of 6 bases. CDR1 is SGHNT, CDR2 YYREEE, per germline (reference sequence). This CDR3 spans 13 amino acids. Looking up the rest from reference TRBV5-4 and TRBJ1-1 gives the full variable domain: ETGVTQSPTHLIKTRGQQVTLRCSSQSGHNTVSWYQQALGQGPQFIFQYYREEENGRGNFPPRFSGLQFPNYSSELNVNALELDDSALYLCASSSALNTEAFFGQGTRLTVV.

The CDR3 region has the DNA TGTGCCAGCAGCTCCTCAGGGGCCCCCAATCAGCCCCAGCATTTT. Translating gives CASSSSGAPNQPQHF. The rearrangement uses TRBV5-4 and TRBJ1-5, with D possibly matching TRBD1 (6 bases). Looked up from germline, CDR1 is SGHNT and CDR2 is YYREEE (reference sequence). This CDR3 region has 15 residues. With 3 bases removed from V and 3 bases from J, the gap between germline ends came to 13 bases. Full variable domain (outside the CDR3, taken from reference TRBV5-4 and TRBJ1-5): ETGVTQSPTHLIKTRGQQVTLRCSSQSGHNTVSWYQQALGQGPQFIFQYYREEENGRGNFPPRFSGLQFPNYSSELNVNALELDDSALYLCASSSSGAPNQPQHFGDGTRLSIL.

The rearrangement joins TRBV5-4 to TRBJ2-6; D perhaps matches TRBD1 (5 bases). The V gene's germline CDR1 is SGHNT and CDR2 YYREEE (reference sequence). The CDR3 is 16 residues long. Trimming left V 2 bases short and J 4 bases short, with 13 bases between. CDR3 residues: CASSFRGASGANVLTF. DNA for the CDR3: TGTGCCAGCAGCTTCCGTGGGGCATCCGGGGCCAACGTCCTGACTTTC.

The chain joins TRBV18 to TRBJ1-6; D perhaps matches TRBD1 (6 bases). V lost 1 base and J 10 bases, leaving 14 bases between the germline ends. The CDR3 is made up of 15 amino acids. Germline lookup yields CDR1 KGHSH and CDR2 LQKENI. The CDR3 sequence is CASSPRETGESPLHF. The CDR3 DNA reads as TGTGCCAGCTCACCACGGGAGACAGGAGAATCACCCCTCCACTTT.

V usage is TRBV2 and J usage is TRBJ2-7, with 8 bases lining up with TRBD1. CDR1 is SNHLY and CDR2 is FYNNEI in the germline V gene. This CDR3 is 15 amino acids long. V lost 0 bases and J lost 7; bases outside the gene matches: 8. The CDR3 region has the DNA TGTGCCAGCAGTGAAGCGGGGCAGGGGGCTGGGGAGCAGTACTTC. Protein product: CASSEAGQGAGEQYF. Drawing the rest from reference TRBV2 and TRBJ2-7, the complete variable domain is EPEVTQTPSHQVTQMGQEVILRCVPISNHLYFYWYRQILGQKVEFLVSFYNNEISEKSEIFDDQFSVERPDGSNFTLKIRSTKLEDSAMYFCASSEAGQGAGEQYFGPGTRLTVT.

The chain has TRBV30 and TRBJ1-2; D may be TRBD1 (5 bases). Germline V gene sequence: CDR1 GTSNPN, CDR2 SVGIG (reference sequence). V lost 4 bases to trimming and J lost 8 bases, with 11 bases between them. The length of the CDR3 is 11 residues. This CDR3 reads CAWMEGSGYTF. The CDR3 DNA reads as TGTGCCTGGATGGAGGGGAGCGGCTACACCTTC. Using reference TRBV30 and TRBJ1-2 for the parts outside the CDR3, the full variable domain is SQTIHQWPATLVQPVGSPLSLECTVEGTSNPNLYWYRQAAGRGLQLLFYSVGIGQISSEVPQNLSASRPQDRQFILSSKKLLLSDSGFYLCAWMEGSGYTFGSGTRLTVV.

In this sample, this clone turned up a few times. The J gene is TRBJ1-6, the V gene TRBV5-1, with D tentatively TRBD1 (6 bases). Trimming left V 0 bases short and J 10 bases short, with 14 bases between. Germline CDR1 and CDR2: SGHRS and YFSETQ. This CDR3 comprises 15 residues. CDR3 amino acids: CASSLVQGPRSPLHF. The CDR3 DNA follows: TGCGCCAGCAGCTTGGTCCAGGGGCCGAGGTCACCCCTCCACTTT.

The CDR3 sequence is CASSLTGQGYEKLFF. The DNA of the CDR3 is TGCGCCAGCAGCTTAACGGGACAGGGTTATGAAAAACTGTTTTTT. This chain links TRBV5-1 with TRBJ1-4; the match to TRBD1 covers 9 bases. Trimming cost V 2 bases and J 6 bases; bases outside gene matches: 5. There are 15 residues in the CDR3. Per the germline V gene, CDR1 is SGHRS and CDR2 is YFSETQ.

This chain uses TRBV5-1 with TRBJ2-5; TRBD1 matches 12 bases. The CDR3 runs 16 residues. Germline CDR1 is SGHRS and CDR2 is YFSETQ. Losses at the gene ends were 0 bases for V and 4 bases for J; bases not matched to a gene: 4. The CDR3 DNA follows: TGCGCCAGCAGCTTGGGGGACAGGGGGCAGGGAGAGACCCAGTACTTC. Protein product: CASSLGDRGQGETQYF.

CDR3 DNA sequence: TGTGCCAGCAGTGAAGGGTGGGACAGGGTCTACGAGCAGTACTTC. It yields the protein CASSEGWDRVYEQYF. The chain uses TRBV6-1 and TRBJ2-7; 9 bases align to TRBD1. CDR1 and CDR2 (germline): MNHNS, SASEGT. This CDR3 has 15 amino acids. J was trimmed by 3 bases and V by 1 base; bases with no gene match: 4.

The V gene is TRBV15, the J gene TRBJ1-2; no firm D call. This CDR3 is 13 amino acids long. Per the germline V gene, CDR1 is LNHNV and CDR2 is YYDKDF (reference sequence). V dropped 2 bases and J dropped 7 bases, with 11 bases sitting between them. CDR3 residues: CATSRHSLPGYTF. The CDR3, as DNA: TGTGCCACCAGCAGACACAGTCTCCCTGGCTACACCTTC. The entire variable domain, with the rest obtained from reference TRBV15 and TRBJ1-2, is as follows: DAMVIQNPRYQVTQFGKPVTLSCSQTLNHNVMYWYQQKSSQAPKLLFHYYDKDFNNEADTPDNFQSRRPNTSFCFLDIRSPGLGDTAMYLCATSRHSLPGYTFGSGTRLTVV.

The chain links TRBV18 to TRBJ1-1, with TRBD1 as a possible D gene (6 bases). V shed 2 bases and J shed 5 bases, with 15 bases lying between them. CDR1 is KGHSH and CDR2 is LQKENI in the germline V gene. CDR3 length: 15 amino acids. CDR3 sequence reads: CASSPNRGARTEAFF. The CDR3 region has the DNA TGTGCCAGCTCACCAAATCGGGGGGCGAGGACTGAAGCTTTCTTT.

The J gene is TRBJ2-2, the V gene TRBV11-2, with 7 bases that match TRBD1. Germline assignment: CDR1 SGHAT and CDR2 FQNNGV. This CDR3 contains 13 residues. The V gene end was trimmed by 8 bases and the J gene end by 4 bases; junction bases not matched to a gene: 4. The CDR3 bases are TGTGCCAGCTCGACAGGGCGCACCGGGGAGCTGTTTTTT. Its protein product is CASSTGRTGELFF.

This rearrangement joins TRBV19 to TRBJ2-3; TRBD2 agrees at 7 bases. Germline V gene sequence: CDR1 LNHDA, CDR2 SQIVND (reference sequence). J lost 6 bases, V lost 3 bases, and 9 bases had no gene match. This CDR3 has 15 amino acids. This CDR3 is CASSMGRGLVDTQYF. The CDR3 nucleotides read TGTGCCAGTAGTATGGGGAGGGGTTTAGTGGATACGCAGTATTTT. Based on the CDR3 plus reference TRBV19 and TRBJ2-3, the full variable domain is DGGITQSPKYLFRKEGQNVTLSCEQNLNHDAMYWYRQDPGQGLRLIYYSQIVNDFQKGDIAEGYSVSREKKESFPLTVTSAQKNPTAFYLCASSMGRGLVDTQYFGPGTRLTVL.

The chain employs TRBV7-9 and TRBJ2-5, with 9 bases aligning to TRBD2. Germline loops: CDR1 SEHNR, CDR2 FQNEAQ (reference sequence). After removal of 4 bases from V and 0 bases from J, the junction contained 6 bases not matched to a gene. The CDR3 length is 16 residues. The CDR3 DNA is TGTGCCAGCAGCTCCGGGACTAGCAGTTACCAAGAGACCCAGTACTTC. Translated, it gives CASSSGTSSYQETQYF.

The CDR3 spells CSALLTSGYTF. CDR3 bases: TGCAGTGCTCTTCTGACTTCTGGCTACACCTTC. The rearrangement uses TRBV20-1 and TRBJ1-2; D not certain. The V end lost 5 bases, the J end lost 7 bases, and 11 bases lay between the germline ends. The CDR3 covers 11 residues. Germline lookup yields CDR1 DFQATT and CDR2 SNEGSKA (reference sequence).